This T cell receptor (beta chain) was sequenced for a study of persistence of HIV-infected CD4 T cells. For the study at large: CD4+ T cells responding to CMV or HIV-1 Gag were isolated.

The libraries were made with immunoSEQ version 4 in survey mode. The data were produced by immunoSEQ multiplex PCR, yet TCRdb's version contains in-frame clones alone and is incomplete. The sample has just over 40,000 clones, roughly 74% seen once. Study-wide points: TCRbeta richness was lower in CMV- and Gag-responding cells than in anti-CD3/anti-CD28-responding cells.

Trimming took 3 bases from V and 5 from J, leaving 5 bases between them. The CDR3 length is 12 residues. Cells were stimulated with overlapping HIV-1 Gag 15-mer peptides. Sorted nonresponding memory CD4+ T cells were CD40L-negative, CD69-negative, CD45RO-high. Concerning this clone itself: What it binds is not known.

The V call is TRBV12-3 or TRBV12-4, the J call TRBJ1-3; the D is unclear. The sequencing used CD4+ T cells sorted from PBMCs after approximately 20-hour stimulation, collected from a patient who received antiretroviral therapy. This TCR derives from an adult man with HIV who was CMV-seropositive. The CDR3 protein is CASSFVRNTIYF. CDR3 nucleotides: TGTGCCAGCAGTTTCGTTCGAAACACCATATATTTT.